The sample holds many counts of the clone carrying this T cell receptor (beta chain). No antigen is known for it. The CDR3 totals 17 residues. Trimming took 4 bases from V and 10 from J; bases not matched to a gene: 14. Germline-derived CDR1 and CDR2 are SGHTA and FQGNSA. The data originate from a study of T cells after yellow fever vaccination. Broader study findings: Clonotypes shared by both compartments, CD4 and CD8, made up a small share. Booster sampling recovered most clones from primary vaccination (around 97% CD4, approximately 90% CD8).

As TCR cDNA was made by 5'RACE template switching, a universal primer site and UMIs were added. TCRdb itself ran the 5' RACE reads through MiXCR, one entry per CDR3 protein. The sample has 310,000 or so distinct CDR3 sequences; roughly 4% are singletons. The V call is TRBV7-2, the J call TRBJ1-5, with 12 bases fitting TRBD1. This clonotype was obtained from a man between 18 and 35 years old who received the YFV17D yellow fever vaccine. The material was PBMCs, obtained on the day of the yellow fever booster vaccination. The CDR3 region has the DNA TGTGCCAGCAGCTCAAAGGCGGGGACAGGGGGCGAAGAACCCCAGCATTTT. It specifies CASSSKAGTGGEEPQHF.